The 8 T cell receptor beta chains presented below share a single source sample, sequenced in a study of blood T cells in healthy people across ages. The authors ran a second PCR of roughly 6 to 12 cycles using a sample-barcoded 5' primer and a J-beta primer mix. MiXCR, run by TCRdb on the 5' RACE reads, gives a single entry per CDR3 protein. The sample records 1.8 million or so distinct CDR3 sequences, more than 35% being singletons. Sequencing was done on a sample of blood. The source of these receptors is a human donor in good health.

Concerning this clonotype: Germline and junction disagree at one end, which may indicate a read error. V gene TRBV10-3 combines with J gene TRBJ2-5, with D tentatively TRBD1 or TRBD2 (5 bases each). The CDR3 loop spans 19 amino acids. Germline V lookup: CDR1 ENHRY, CDR2 SYGVKD. CDR3 sequence (DNA): TGTGGCATCAGTGGCGCCCTGGGTACCGGGGCTCACCATCAAGAGACCCAGTACTTC. This codes for CGISGALGTGAHHQETQYF.

Regarding this clonotype: At one boundary the junction diverges from the germline segment, which might be a read error. The V and J genes are TRBV24-1 and TRBJ2-5; TRBD1 might be the D (6 bases). Germline V gene lookup returns CDR1 KGHDR and CDR2 SFDVKD. The CDR3 has 14 amino acids. Here the CDR3 reads CPTSDLDSQETQYF. In nucleotides, the CDR3 is TGTCCCACCAGTGACCTGGACAGTCAAGAGACCCAGTACTTC.

The chain carries TRBV20-1 and TRBJ2-5; TRBD2 matches 13 bases. J gave up 2 bases and V 6 bases, and 9 bases lay outside the gene matches. This CDR3 contains 16 residues. CDR1 is DFQATT, CDR2 SNEGSKA, per germline (reference sequence). The CDR3 coding sequence is TGCAGTGCGCACCCGGGACTAGCGGGGAAACAAGAGACCCAGTACTTC. Residues: CSAHPGLAGKQETQYF.

The chain carries TRBV7-2 and TRBJ2-7; 9 bases align to TRBD2. The CDR3 contains 14 residues. The trim removed 5 bases at V and 5 bases at J, leaving 7 bases unmatched. Germline CDR1 reads SGHTA; CDR2 reads FQGNSA. CDR3 sequence (DNA): TGTGCCAGCAGCCTTCTTGCTAGCGGGGACGAGCAGTACTTC. Encoded protein: CASSLLASGDEQYF.

The CDR3 region has the DNA TGTGCCACCAGCAGAGAACAGGGCCACTATGGCTACACCTTC. This gives the protein CATSREQGHYGYTF. V and J are TRBV15 and TRBJ1-2; maybe TRBD1 (6 bases). Trimming took 0 bases from V and 3 from J, leaving 8 bases between them. Germline CDR1 LNHNV, CDR2 YYDKDF (reference sequence). CDR3 length: 14 amino acids.

J is TRBJ2-3 and V is TRBV12-3 or TRBV12-4; TRBD1 aligns across 8 bases. Trimming took 1 base from V and 2 from J; bases not matched to a gene: 5. The CDR3 is made up of 16 amino acids. CDR3 in DNA: TGTGCCAGCAGTTTAGGACCAGGGGGCTCCACAGATACGCAGTATTTT. Encoded protein: CASSLGPGGSTDTQYF.

Only a few counts were recorded for this clonotype. This chain uses TRBV5-1 with TRBJ2-7; 9 bases agree with TRBD2. The V gene end was trimmed by 6 bases and the J gene end by 1 base; junction bases not matched to a gene: 8. CDR1 and CDR2 (germline): SGHRS, YFSETQ. This CDR3 has 15 amino acids. In DNA, the CDR3 is TGCGCCAGCAACCCTTCTAGCGGGGCGTCCTACGAGCAGTACTTC. This translates into CASNPSSGASYEQYF.

Ten or more counts support this clonotype. The V and J genes are TRBV24-1 and TRBJ2-1; D unclear. Trimming took off 5 bases at V and 10 bases at J, with 14 bases between the two ends. CDR1 KGHDR and CDR2 SFDVKD come from the germline V gene. This CDR3 is built from 13 residues. The CDR3 is CATSGGSDWEQFF. The CDR3 nucleotides are TGTGCCACCAGTGGTGGGTCCGACTGGGAGCAGTTCTTC.